This TCR beta chain was recorded in a study of blood T cell repertoires in COVID-19. Looking at the study overall: COVID-19 samples from acute and convalescent phases originated in the United States, Italy and Spain.

This CDR3 has 17 residues. Original data processing: Counts of nucleated cells, estimated from reference gene primer amplification, were obtained. Measured with immunoSEQ multiplex PCR; TCRdb has only the in-frame clones, and not every one. V, J and clone size are taken as reported in that table, and D and trimming were inferred from the DNA itself. The sample shows some 400,000 clones, around 87% of them seen only once. The Seattle site enrolled patients during active infection and followed them longitudinally. The rearrangement joins TRBV1 to TRBJ1-1; TRBD1, the table's D call, was not compared with the DNA. TRBV1 is given as a pseudogene. The sequenced material came from peripheral blood. This TCR derives from a woman aged 60-70 years with COVID-19, enrolled during active disease. As DNA, the CDR3 is TGCACCAGCAGCCAAGATCACTCTCGACAGGGGCGCGGTGAAGCTTTCTTT. Translated, it gives CTSSQDHSRQGRGEAFF.